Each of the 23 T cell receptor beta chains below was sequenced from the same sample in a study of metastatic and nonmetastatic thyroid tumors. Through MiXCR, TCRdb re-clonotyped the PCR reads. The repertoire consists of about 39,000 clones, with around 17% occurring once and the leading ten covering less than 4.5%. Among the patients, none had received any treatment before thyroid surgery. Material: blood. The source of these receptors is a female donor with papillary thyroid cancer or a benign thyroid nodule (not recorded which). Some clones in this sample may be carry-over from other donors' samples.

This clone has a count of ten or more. The CDR3 region is CASSPSVLNQPQHF. DNA for the CDR3: TGTGCCAGCAGCCCCTCGGTCCTAAATCAGCCCCAGCATTTT. The gene calls are TRBV11-3 and TRBJ1-5; D not certain. V was cut by 5 bases and J by 4 bases, with 12 bases left in between. Germline V gene sequence: CDR1 SGHNT, CDR2 YENEEA. CDR3 size: 14 residues. The full variable domain, in which reference TRBV11-3 and TRBJ1-5 provide the parts outside the CDR3, is EAGVVQSPRYKIIEKKQPVAFWCNPISGHNTLYWYLQNLGQGPELLIRYENEEAVDDSQLPKDRFSAERLKGVDSTLKIQPAELGDSAVYLCASSPSVLNQPQHFGDGTRLSIL.

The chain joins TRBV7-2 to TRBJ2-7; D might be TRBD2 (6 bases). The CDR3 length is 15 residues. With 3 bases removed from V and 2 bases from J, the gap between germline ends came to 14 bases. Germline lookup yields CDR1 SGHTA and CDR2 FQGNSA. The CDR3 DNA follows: TGTGCCAGCAGCTTTAGAGTGGGAGGTCCCTACGAGCAGTACTTC. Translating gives CASSFRVGGPYEQYF.

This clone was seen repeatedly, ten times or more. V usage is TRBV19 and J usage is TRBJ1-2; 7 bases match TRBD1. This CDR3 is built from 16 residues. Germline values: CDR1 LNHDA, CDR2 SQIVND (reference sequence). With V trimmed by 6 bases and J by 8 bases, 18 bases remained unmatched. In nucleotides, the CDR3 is TGTGCCAGTAGATCAGATGAGGGGGCCCTCCACGGCGGCTACACCTTC. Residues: CASRSDEGALHGGYTF.

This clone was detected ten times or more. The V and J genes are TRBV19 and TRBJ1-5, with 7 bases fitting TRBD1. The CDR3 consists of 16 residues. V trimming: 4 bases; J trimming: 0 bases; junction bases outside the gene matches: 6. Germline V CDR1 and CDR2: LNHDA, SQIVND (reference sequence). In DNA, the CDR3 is TGTGCCAGTAGTACCCAGGGACAGATTAGCAATCAGCCCCAGCATTTT. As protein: CASSTQGQISNQPQHF. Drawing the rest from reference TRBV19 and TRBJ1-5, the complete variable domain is DGGITQSPKYLFRKEGQNVTLSCEQNLNHDAMYWYRQDPGQGLRLIYYSQIVNDFQKGDIAEGYSVSREKKESFPLTVTSAQKNPTAFYLCASSTQGQISNQPQHFGDGTRLSIL.

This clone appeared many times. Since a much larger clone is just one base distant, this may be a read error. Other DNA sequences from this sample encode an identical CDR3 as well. The CDR3 DNA is TGTGCCAGTAGTACGTATAGTACGAACACTGAAGCTTTCTTT. It specifies CASSTYSTNTEAFF. The J gene is TRBJ1-1, the V gene TRBV19, with no clear D. Looked up from germline, CDR1 is LNHDA and CDR2 is SQIVND (reference sequence). The V end was cut by 4 bases, the J end by 1 base, with 10 bases between. The CDR3 totals 14 residues.

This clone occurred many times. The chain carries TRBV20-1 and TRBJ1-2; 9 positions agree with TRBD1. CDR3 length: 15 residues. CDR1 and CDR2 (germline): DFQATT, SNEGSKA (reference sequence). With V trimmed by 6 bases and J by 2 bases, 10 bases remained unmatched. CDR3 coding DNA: TGCAGTGCGGAATCTTCCGGGACAGGGAACTATGGCTACACCTTC. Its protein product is CSAESSGTGNYGYTF.

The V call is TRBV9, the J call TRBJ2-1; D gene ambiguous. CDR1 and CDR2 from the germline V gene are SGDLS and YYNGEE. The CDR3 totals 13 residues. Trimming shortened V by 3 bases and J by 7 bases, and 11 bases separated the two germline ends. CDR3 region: CASSGVVVNEQFF. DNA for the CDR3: TGTGCCAGCAGCGGCGTAGTCGTGAATGAGCAGTTCTTC.

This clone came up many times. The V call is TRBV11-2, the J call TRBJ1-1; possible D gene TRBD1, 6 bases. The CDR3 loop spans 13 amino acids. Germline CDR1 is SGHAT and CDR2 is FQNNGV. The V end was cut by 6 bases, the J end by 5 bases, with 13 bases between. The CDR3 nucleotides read TGTGCCAGCAGAGAACAGGGTGGGACTGAAGCTTTCTTT. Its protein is CASREQGGTEAFF.

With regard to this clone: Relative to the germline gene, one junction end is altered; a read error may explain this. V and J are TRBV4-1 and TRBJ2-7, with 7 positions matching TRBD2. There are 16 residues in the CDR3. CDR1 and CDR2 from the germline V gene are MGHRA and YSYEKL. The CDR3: CASSQPRERRDYEHYF. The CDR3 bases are TGCGCCAGCAGCCAGCCCCGGGAGCGGAGGGACTACGAGCATTACTTC.

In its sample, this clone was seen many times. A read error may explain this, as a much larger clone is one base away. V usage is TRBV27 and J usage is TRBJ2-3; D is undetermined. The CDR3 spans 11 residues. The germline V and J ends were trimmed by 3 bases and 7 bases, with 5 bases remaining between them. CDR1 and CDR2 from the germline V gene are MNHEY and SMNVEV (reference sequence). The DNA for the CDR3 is TGTGCCAGCAGTTTCAGGTATACGCAGTATTTT. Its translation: CASSFRYTQYF.

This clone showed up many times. CDR3 nucleotides: TGCGCCAGCAGCTTGGATGGCAGTTACGAGCAGTACTTC. Its protein product is CASSLDGSYEQYF. V and J are TRBV5-1 and TRBJ2-7, with D unresolved. This CDR3 is built from 13 residues. Germline-derived CDR1 and CDR2 are SGHRS and YFSETQ. The V and J ends lost 0 bases and 4 bases respectively, with 8 bases between them. Filled out from reference TRBV5-1 and TRBJ2-7, the complete variable domain reads KAGVTQTPRYLIKTRGQQVTLSCSPISGHRSVSWYQQTPGQGLQFLFEYFSETQRNKGNFPGRFSGRQFSNSRSEMNVSTLELGDSALYLCASSLDGSYEQYFGPGTRLTVT.

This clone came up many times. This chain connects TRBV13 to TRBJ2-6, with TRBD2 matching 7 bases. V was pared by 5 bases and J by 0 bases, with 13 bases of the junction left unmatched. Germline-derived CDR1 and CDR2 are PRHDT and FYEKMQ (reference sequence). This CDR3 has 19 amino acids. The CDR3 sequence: CASSHSGGGRHSGANVLTF. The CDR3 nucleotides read TGTGCCAGCAGCCATTCGGGGGGTGGACGCCACTCTGGGGCCAACGTCCTGACTTTC.

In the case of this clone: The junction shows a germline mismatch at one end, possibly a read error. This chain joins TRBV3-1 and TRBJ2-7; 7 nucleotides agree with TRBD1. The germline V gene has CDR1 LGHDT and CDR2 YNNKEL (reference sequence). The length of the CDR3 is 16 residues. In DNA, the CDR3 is TGTGCCAGCAGTCCCTCGAGGGCAGGGGGTAGGGACGATCAGTACTTC. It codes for CASSPSRAGGRDDQYF.

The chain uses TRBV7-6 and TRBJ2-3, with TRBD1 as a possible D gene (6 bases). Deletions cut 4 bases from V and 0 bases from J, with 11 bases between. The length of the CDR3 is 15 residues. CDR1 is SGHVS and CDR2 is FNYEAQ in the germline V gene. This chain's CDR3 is CASSSWTDSTDTQYF. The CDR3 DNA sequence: TGTGCCAGCAGCTCCTGGACAGACAGCACAGATACGCAGTATTTT.

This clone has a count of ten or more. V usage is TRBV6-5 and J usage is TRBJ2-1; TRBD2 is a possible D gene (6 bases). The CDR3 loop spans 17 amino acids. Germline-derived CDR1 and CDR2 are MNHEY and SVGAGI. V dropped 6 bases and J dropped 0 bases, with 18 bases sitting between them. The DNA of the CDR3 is TGTGCCAGCAGCCCCCCCGATAGCGGAAGCTCCTACAATGAGCAGTTCTTC. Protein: CASSPPDSGSSYNEQFF.

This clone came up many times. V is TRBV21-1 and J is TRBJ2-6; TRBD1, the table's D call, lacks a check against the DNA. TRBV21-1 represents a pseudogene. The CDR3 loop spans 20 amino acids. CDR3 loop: CASSKRQGAGSHSGANVLTF. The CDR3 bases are TGTGCCAGCAGCAAACGACAGGGGGCAGGATCCCACTCTGGGGCCAACGTCCTGACTTTC.

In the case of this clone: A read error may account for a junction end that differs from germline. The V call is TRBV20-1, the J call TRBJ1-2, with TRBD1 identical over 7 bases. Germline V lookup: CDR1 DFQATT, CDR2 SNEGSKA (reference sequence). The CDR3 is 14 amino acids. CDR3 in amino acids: CSARYEGANYVYTF. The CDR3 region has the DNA TGCAGTGCTAGATATGAGGGGGCGAACTATGTCTACACCTTC.

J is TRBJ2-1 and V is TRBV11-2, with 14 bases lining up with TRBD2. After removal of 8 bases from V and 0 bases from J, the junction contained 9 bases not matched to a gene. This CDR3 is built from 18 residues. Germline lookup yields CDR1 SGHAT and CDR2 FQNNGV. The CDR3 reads CASGRTSGGSSSYNEQFF. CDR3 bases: TGTGCCAGCGGTAGGACTAGCGGGGGGTCCAGCTCCTACAATGAGCAGTTCTTC.

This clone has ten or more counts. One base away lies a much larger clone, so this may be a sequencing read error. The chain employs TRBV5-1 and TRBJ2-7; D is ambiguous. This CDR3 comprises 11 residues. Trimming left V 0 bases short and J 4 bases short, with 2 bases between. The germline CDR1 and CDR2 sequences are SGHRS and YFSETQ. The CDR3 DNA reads TGCGCCAGCAGCTTGGGGTACGAGCAGTACTTC. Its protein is CASSLGYEQYF.

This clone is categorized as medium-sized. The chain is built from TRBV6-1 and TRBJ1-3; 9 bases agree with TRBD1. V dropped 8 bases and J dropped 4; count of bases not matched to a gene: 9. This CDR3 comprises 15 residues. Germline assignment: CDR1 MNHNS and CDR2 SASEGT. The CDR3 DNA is TGTGCCAGCGAGACTCCGGGACAGGGAGGAAACACCATATATTTT. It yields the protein CASETPGQGGNTIYF.

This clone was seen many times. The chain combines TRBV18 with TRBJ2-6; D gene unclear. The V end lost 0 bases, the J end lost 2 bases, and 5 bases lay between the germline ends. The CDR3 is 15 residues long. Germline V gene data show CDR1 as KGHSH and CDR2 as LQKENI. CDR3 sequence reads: CASSPPGAGANVLTF. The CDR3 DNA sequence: TGTGCCAGCTCACCACCGGGCGCTGGGGCCAACGTCCTGACTTTC.

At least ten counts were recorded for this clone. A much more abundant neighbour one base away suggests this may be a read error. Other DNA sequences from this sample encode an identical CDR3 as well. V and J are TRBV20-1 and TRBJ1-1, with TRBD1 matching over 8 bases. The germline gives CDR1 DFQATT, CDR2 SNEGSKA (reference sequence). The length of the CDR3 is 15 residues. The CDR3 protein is CSAREAGQGLTEAFF. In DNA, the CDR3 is TGCAGTGCTAGAGAGGCCGGACAGGGATTGACTGAAGCCTTCTTT.

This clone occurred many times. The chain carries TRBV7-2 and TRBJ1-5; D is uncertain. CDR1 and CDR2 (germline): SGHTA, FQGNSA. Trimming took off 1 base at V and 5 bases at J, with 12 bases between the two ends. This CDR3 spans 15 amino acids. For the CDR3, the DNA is TGTGCCAGCAGCTTAGGTCAGGCCACCTATCAGCCCCAGCATTTT. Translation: CASSLGQATYQPQHF.